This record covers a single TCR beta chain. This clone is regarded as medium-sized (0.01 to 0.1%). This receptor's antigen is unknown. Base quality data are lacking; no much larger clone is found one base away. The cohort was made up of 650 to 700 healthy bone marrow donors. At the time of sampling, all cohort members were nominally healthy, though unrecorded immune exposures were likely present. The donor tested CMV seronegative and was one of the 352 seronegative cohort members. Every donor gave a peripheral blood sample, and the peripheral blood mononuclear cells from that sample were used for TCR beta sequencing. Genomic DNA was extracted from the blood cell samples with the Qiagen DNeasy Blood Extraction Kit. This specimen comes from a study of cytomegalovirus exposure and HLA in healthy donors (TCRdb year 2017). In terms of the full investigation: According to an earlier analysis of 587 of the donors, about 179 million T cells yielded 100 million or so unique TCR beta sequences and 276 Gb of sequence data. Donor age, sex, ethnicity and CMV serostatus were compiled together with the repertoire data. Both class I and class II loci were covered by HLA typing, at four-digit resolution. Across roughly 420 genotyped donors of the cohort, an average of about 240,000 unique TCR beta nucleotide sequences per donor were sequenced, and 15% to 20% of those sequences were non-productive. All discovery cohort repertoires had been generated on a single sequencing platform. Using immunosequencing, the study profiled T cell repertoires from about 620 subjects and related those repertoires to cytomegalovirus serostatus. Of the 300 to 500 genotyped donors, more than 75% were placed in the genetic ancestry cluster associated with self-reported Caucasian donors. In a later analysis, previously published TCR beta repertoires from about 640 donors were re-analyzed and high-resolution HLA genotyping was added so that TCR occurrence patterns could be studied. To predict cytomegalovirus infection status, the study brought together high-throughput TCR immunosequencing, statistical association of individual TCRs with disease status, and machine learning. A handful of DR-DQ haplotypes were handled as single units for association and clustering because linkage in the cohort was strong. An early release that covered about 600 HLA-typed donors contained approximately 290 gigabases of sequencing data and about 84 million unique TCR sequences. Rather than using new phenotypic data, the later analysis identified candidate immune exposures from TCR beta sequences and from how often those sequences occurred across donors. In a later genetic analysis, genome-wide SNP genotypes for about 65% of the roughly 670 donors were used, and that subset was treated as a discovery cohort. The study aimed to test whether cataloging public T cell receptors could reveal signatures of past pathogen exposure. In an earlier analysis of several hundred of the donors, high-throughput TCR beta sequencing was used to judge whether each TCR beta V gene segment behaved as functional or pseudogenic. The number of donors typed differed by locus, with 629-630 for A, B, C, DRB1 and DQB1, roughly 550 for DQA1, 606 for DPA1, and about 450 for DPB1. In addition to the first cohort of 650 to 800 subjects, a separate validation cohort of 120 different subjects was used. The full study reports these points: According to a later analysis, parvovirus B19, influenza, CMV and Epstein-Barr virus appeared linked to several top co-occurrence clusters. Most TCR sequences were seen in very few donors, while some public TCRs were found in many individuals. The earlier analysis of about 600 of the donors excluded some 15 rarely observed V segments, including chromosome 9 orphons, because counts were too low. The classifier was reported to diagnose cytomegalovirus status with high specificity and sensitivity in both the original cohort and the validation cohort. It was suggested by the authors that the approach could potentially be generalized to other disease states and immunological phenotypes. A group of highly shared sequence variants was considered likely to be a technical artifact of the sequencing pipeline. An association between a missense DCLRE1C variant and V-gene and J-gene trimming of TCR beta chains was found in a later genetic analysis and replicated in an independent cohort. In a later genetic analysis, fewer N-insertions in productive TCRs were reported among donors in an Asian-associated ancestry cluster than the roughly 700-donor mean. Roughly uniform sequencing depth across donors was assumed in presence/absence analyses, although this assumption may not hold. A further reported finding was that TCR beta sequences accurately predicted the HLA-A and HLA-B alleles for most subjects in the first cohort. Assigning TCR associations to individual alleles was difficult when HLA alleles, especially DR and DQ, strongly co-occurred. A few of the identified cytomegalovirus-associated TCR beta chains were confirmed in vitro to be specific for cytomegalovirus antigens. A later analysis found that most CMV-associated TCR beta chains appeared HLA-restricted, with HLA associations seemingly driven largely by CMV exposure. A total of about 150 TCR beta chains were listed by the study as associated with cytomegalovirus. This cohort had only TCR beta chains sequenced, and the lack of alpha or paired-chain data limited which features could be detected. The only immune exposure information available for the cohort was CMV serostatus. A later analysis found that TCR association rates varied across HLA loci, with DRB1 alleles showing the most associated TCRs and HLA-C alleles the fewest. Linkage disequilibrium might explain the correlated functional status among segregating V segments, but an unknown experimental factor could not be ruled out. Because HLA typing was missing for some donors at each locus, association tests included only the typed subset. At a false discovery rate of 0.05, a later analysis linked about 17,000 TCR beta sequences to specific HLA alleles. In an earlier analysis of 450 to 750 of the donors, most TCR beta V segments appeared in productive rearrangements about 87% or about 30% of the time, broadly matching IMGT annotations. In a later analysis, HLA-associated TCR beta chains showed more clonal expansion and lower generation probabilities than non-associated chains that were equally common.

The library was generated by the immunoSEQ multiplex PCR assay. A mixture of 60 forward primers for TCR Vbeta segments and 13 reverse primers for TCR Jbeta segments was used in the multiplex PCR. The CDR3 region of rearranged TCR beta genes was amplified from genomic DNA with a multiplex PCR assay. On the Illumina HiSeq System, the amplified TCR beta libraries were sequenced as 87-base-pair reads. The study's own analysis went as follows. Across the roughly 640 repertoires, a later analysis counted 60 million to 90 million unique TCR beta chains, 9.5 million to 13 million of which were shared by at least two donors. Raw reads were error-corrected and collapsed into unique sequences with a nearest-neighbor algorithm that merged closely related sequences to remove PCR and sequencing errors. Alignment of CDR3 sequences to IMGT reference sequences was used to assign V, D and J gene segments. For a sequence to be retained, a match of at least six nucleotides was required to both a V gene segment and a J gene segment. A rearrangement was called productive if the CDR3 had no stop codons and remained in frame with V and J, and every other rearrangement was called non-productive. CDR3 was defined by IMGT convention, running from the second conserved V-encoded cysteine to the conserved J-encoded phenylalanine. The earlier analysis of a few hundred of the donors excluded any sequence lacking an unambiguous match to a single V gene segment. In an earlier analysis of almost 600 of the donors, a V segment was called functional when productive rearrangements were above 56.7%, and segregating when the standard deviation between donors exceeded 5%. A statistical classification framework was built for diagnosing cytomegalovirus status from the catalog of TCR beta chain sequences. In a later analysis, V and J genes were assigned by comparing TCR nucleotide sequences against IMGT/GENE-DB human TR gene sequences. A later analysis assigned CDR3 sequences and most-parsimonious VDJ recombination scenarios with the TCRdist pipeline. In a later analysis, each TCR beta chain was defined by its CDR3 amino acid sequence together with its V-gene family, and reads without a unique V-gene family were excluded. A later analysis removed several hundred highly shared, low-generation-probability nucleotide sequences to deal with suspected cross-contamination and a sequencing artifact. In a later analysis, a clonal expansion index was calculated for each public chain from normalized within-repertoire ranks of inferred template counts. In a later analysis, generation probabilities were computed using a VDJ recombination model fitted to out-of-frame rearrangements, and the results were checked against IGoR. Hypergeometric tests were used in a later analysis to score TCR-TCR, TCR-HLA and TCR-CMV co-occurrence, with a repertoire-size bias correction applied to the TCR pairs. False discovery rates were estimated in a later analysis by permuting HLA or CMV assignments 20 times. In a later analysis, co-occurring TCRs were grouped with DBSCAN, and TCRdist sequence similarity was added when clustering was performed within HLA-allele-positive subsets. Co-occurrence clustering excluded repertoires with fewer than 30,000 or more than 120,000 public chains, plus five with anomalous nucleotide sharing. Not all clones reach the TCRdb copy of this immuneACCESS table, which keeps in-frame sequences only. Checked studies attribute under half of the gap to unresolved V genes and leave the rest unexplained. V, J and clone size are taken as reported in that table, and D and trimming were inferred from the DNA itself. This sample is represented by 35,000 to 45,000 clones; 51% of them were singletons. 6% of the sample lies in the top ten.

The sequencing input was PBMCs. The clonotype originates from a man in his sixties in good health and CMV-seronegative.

At the DNA level, the sequence is TGTGCCAGCAGCTTAACAGCGGGAACCGGGGAGCTGTTTTTT. This gives the protein CASSLTAGTGELFF. The V and J genes are TRBV7-2 and TRBJ2-2, with 7 bases in between that match TRBD2. Trimmed from V: 2 bases; trimmed from J: 5 bases; junction bases lacking a gene match: 2. CDR1 and CDR2, per the germline V gene, are SGHTA and FQGNSA. There are 14 amino acids in the CDR3, from cysteine to phenylalanine inclusive. Kept here is only the CDR3 DNA, which spans 42 bases and is read in frame from base 1.